This T cell receptor (beta chain) is from a study of identical twins. Study results and caveats: Recombination models fit unrelated individuals' TCR alpha sharing but underestimated twins'. Among beta out-of-frame sequences, excess sharing between twins appeared weaker.

Healthy Caucasians were all of the donors. The sample holds a few counts of this clonotype. Its cognate antigen is unknown. The CDR3 runs to 17 residues. Germline V gene lookup returns CDR1 MNHNS and CDR2 SASEGT. The V segment lost 7 bases and the J segment 0 bases; nucleotides outside the gene matches: 4. Template switching (which added a universal primer site) was used, and cDNA carried unique molecular identifiers. MiXCR was run by TCRdb on the 5' RACE reads, yielding one entry per CDR3 protein. The sample has some 260,000 distinct CDR3 sequences, around an eighth seen once; the top ten hold 8.8%. The specimen sequenced was memory (CD45RO+) T cells sorted from blood. The sequence was collected from a woman aged 18-29 years in good health. The genes are TRBV6-1 and TRBJ2-1; 15 nucleotides line up with TRBD2. As DNA, the CDR3 is TGTGCCAGCAAAGGACTAGCGGGAGGGTTCTCCTACAATGAGCAGTTCTTC. Protein sequence: CASKGLAGGFSYNEQFF.